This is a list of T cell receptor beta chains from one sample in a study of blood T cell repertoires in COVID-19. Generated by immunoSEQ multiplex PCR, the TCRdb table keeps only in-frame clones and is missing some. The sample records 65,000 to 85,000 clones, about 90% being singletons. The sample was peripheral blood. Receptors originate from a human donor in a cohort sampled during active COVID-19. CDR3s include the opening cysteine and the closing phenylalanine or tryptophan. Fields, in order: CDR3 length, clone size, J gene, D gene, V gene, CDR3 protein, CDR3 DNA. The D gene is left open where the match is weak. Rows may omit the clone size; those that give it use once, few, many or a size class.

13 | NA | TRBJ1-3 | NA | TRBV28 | CASSLLSGNTIYF | TGTGCCAGCAGCCTTTTGTCTGGAAACACCATATATTTT
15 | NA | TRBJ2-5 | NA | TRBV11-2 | CASSYLGGAGETQYF | TGTGCCAGCAGCTATTTAGGGGGGGCTGGAGAGACCCAGTACTTC
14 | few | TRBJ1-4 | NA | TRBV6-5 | CASRLSRTNEKLFF | TGTGCCAGCAGATTATCTAGGACTAATGAAAAACTGTTTTTT
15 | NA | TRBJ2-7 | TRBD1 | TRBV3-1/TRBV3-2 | CASSQPGQGSYEQYF | TGTGCCAGCAGCCAACCGGGACAGGGCTCCTACGAGCAGTACTTC
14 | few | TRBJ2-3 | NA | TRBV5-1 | CASSLSGGTDTQYF | TGCGCCAGCAGCTTGTCCGGGGGCACAGATACGCAGTATTTT
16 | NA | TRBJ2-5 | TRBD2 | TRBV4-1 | CASSQGSGGAEETQYF | TGCGCCAGCAGCCAAGGAAGCGGGGGGGCAGAAGAGACCCAGTACTTC
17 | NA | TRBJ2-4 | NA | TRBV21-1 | CASSKGLASGSMYGQYF | TGTGCCAGCAGCAAGGGGTTGGCTAGCGGGAGTATGTACGGTCAGTACTTC
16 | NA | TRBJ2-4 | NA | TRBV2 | CASSRQGPEAKNIQYF | TGTGCCAGCAGTCGTCAGGGTCCGGAAGCCAAAAACATTCAGTACTTC
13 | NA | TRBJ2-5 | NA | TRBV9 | CASSSPFQETQYF | TGTGCCAGCAGTAGCCCTTTCCAAGAGACCCAGTACTTC
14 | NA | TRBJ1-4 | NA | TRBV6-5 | CASRGSATNEKLFF | TGTGCCAGCCGGGGGTCTGCAACTAATGAAAAACTGTTTTTT
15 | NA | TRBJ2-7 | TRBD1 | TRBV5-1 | CASSTGQGPTYEQYF | TGCGCCAGCAGTACCGGACAGGGTCCTACCTACGAGCAGTACTTC
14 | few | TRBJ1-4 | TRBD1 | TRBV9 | CASSVSGQGEKLFF | TGTGCCAGCAGCGTCTCGGGACAGGGAGAAAAACTGTTTTTT
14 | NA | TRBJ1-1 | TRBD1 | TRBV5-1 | CASSVPGQGAEAFF | TGCGCCAGCAGCGTTCCGGGACAGGGAGCGGAAGCTTTCTTT
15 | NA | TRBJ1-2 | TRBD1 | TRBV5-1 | CASSLDRDRVDGYTF | TGCGCCAGCAGCTTGGACCGGGACAGGGTCGATGGCTACACCTTC
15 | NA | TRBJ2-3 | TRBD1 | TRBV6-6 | CASSGQGGATDTQYF | TGTGCCAGCAGTGGACAGGGCGGGGCCACAGATACGCAGTATTTT
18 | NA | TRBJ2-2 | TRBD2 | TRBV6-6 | CASSPLVAGGPDTGELFF | TGTGCCAGCAGTCCACTAGTAGCGGGAGGGCCAGACACCGGGGAGCTGTTTTTT
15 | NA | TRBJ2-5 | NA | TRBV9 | CASSSTPQGQETQYF | TGTGCCAGCAGCTCTACACCGCAGGGCCAAGAGACCCAGTACTTC
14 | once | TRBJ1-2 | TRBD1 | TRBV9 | CASSPPAGGYGYTF | TGTGCCAGCAGCCCCCCCGCAGGGGGGTATGGCTACACCTTC
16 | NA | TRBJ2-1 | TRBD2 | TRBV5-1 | CASSPIAGGVYNEQFF | TGCGCCAGCAGCCCTATAGCGGGGGGCGTTTACAATGAGCAGTTCTTC
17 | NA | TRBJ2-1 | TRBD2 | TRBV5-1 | CASSLVSRSGKYNEQFF | TGCGCCAGCAGCTTGGTCTCAAGGAGCGGGAAGTACAATGAGCAGTTCTTC
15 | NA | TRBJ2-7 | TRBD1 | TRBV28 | CASSLGRGPAHEQYF | TGTGCCAGCAGTTTGGGCAGGGGGCCAGCCCACGAGCAGTACTTC
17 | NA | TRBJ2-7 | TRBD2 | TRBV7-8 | CASSLLSGLAVSYEQYF | TGTGCCAGCAGCTTGTTGTCGGGACTAGCGGTCTCCTACGAGCAGTACTTC
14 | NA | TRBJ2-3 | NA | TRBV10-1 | CASNALGREDTQYF | TGCGCCAGCAACGCACTAGGGCGTGAGGATACGCAGTATTTT
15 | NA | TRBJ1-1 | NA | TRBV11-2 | CASSLVWGPNTEAFF | TGTGCCAGCAGCTTAGTGTGGGGCCCGAACACTGAAGCTTTCTTT
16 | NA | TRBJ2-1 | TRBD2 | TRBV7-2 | CASSSGLSGSRDEQFF | TGTGCCAGCAGCTCGGGCCTTAGCGGGAGCCGCGATGAGCAGTTCTTC
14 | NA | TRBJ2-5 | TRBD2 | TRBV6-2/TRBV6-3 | CASSYGAGVETQYF | TGTGCCAGCAGTTACGGGGCGGGAGTAGAGACCCAGTACTTC
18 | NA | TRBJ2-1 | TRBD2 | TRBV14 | CASSQGAEREGPYNEQFF | TGTGCCAGCAGCCAAGGGGCCGAGCGGGAGGGACCCTACAATGAGCAGTTCTTC
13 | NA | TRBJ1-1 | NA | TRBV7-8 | CASSPGGGTEAFF | TGTGCCAGCAGCCCGGGCGGGGGCACTGAAGCTTTCTTT
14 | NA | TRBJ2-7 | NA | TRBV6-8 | CASSYADSPYEQYF | TGTGCCAGCAGTTACGCGGACAGCCCCTACGAGCAGTACTTC
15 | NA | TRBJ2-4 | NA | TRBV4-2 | CASSPPGVEKNIQYF | TGTGCCAGCAGCCCCCCCGGGGTGGAGAAAAACATTCAGTACTTC
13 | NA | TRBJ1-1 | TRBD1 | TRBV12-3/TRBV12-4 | CASSLNGQGRAFF | TGTGCCAGCAGTTTGAATGGACAGGGGAGAGCTTTCTTT
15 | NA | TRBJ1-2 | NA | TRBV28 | CASSLPGGPSYGYTF | TGTGCCAGCAGTTTACCGGGAGGTCCTAGCTATGGCTACACCTTC
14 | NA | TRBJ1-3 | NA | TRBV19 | CASRARGSGNTIYF | TGTGCCAGTAGAGCCCGTGGCTCTGGAAACACCATATATTTT
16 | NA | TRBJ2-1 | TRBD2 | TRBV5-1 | CASSDPSGRSYNEQFF | TGCGCCAGCAGCGACCCTAGCGGCCGCTCCTACAATGAGCAGTTCTTC
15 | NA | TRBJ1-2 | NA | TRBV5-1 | CASSLAGEKDYGYTF | TGCGCCAGCAGCTTGGCCGGGGAAAAAGACTATGGCTACACCTTC
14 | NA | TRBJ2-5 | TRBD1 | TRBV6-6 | CASSPGTGEATQYF | TGTGCCAGCAGCCCCGGGACAGGGGAAGCGACCCAGTACTTC
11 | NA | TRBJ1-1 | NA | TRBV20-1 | CSARDMGGAFF | TGCAGTGCTAGAGATATGGGAGGAGCTTTCTTT
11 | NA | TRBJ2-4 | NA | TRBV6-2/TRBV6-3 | CASSQGGIQYF | TGTGCCAGCAGCCAGGGAGGCATTCAGTACTTC
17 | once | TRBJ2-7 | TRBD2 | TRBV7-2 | CASSLGALSGRDHEQYF | TGTGCCAGCAGCTTAGGGGCCCTAAGCGGGAGGGACCACGAGCAGTACTTC
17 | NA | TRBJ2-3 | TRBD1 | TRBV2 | CASSENYGTGSTDTQYF | TGTGCCAGCAGCGAGAACTACGGGACAGGGTCGACAGATACGCAGTATTTT
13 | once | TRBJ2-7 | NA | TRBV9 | CASSPRQAYEQYF | TGTGCCAGCAGCCCACGACAGGCCTACGAGCAGTACTTC
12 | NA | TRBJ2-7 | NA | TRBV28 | CASSMTEYEQYF | TGTGCCAGCAGTATGACAGAGTACGAGCAGTACTTC
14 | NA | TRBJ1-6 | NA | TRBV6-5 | CASSPIDRNSPLHF | TGTGCCAGCAGTCCCATCGACAGGAATTCACCCCTCCACTTT
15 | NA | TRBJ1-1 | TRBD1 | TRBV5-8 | CASSSGGRGGTEAFF | TGTGCCAGCAGTTCAGGGGGTCGGGGGGGCACTGAAGCTTTCTTT
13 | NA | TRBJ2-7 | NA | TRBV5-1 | CASGEGGNHEQYF | TGCGCCAGTGGCGAAGGAGGGAATCACGAGCAGTACTTC
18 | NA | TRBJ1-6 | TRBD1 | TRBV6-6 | CASSPEGYRGSYNSPLHF | TGTGCCAGCAGTCCGGAGGGGTACAGGGGCTCCTATAATTCACCCCTCCACTTT
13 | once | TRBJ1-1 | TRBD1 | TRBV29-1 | CSGQGQENTEAFF | TGCAGCGGACAGGGACAGGAGAACACTGAAGCTTTCTTT
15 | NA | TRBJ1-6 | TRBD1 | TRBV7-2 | CASSGETGYNSPLHF | TGTGCCAGCAGCGGCGAGACAGGGTACAATTCACCCCTCCACTTT
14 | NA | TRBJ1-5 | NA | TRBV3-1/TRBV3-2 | CASSQMPGNQPQHF | TGTGCCAGCAGCCAGATGCCGGGCAATCAGCCCCAGCATTTT
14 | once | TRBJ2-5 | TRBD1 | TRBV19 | CASSRTGGQETQYF | TGTGCCAGTAGCCGGACAGGGGGACAAGAGACCCAGTACTTC
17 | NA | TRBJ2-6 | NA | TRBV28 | CASSLWTASSGANVLTF | TGTGCCAGCAGTTTGTGGACAGCAAGCTCTGGGGCCAACGTCCTGACTTTC
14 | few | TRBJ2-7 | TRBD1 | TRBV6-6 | CASSLTGGSYEQYF | TGTGCCAGCAGTTTAACAGGGGGATCCTACGAGCAGTACTTC
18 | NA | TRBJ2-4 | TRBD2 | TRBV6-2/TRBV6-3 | CASSYLGTSGSIKNIQYF | TGTGCCAGCAGTTACCTCGGGACTAGCGGGAGTATCAAAAACATTCAGTACTTC
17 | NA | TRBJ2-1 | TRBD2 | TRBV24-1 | CATSDASGASSYNEQFF | TGTGCCACCAGTGATGCTAGCGGGGCCAGCTCCTACAATGAGCAGTTCTTC
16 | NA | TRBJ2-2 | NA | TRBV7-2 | CASSLWGVRNTGELFF | TGTGCCAGCAGCTTATGGGGGGTTCGAAACACCGGGGAGCTGTTTTTT
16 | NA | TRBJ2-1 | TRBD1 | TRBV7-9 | CASSRSGVQGIHEQFF | TGTGCCAGCAGCAGGTCCGGGGTACAGGGGATTCATGAGCAGTTCTTC
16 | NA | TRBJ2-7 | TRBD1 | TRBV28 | CASSHLGQVGVHEQYF | TGTGCCAGCAGTCACCTCGGACAGGTTGGGGTACACGAGCAGTACTTC
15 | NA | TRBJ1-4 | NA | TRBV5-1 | CASSPGETAGEKLFF | TGCGCCAGCAGCCCAGGGGAGACAGCGGGGGAAAAACTGTTTTTT
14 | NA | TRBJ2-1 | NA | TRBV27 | CASSLSTGLNEQFF | TGTGCCAGCAGTTTATCTACAGGGCTCAATGAGCAGTTCTTC